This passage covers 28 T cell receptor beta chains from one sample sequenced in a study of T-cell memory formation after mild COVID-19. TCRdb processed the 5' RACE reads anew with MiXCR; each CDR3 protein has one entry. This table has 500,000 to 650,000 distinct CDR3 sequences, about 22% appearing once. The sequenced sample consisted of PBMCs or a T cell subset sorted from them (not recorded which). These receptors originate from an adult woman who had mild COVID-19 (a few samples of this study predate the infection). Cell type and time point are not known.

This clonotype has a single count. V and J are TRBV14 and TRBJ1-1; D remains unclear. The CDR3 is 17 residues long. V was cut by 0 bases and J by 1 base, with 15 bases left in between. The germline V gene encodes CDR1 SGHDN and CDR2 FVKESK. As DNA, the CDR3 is TGTGCCAGCAGCCAAGAGCCTCGTCGGGGTTGGAACACTGAAGCTTTCTTT. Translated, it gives CASSQEPRRGWNTEAFF.

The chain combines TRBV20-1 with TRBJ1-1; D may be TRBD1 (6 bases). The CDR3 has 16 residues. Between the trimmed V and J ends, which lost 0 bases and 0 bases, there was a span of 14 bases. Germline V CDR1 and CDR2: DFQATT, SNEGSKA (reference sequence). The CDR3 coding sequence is TGCAGTGCTAGAGATCAGCTGGGGGACATGAACACTGAAGCTTTCTTT. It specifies CSARDQLGDMNTEAFF.

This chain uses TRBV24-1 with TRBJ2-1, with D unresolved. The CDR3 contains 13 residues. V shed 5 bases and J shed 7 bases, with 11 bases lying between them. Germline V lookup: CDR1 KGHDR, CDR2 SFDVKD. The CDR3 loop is CATSGGAANEQFF. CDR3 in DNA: TGTGCCACCAGTGGCGGCGCGGCAAATGAGCAGTTCTTC.

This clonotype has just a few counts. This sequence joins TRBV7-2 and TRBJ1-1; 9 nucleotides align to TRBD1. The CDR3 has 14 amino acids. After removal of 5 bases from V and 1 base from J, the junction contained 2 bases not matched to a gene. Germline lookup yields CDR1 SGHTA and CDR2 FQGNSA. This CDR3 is CASSQTGGNTEAFF. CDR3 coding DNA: TGTGCCAGCAGCCAGACAGGGGGGAACACTGAAGCTTTCTTT.

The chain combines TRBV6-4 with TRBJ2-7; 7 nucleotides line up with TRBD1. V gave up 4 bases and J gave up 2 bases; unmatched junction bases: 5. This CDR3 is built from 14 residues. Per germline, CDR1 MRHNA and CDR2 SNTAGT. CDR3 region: CASSGGTATYEQYF. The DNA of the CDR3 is TGTGCCAGCAGTGGAGGGACAGCAACCTACGAGCAGTACTTC.

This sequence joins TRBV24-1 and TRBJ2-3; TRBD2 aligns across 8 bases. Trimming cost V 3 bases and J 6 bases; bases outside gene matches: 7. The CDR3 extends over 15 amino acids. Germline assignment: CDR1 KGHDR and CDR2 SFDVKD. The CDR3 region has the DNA TGTGCCACCAGTGATCGCCAGCGGGAGAGGGATACGCAGTATTTT. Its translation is CATSDRQRERDTQYF.

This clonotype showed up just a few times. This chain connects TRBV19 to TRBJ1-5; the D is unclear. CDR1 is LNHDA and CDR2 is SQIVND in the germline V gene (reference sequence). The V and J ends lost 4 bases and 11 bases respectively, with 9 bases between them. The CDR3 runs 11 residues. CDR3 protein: CASSSPEAQHF. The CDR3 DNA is TGTGCCAGTAGTAGTCCTGAGGCCCAGCATTTT.

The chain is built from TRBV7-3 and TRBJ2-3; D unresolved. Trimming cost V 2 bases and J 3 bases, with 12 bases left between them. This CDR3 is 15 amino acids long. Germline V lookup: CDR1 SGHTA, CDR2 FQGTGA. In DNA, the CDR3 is TGTGCCAGCAGCTTATACCGACCGGAGACAGATACGCAGTATTTT. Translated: CASSLYRPETDTQYF.

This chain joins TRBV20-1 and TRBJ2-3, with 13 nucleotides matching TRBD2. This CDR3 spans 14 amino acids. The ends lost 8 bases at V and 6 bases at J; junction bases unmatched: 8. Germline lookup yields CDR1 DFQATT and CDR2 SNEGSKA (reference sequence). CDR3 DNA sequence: TGCAGTTCGGGACTAGCGGGGTCTGACGATACGCAGTATTTT. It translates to CSSGLAGSDDTQYF.

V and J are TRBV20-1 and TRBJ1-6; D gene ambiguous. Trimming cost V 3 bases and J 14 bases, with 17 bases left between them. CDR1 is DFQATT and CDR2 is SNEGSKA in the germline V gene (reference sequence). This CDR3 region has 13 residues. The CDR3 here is CSAREDIGSALHF. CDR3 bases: TGCAGTGCTAGGGAAGATATAGGTTCGGCCCTCCACTTT.

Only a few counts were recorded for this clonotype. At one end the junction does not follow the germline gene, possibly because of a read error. This CDR3 is CASSGSWDRSPSF. Written as DNA, the CDR3 is TGTGCCAGCAGTGGATCTTGGGACAGAAGTCCCTCCTTC. The rearrangement uses TRBV2 and TRBJ1-2, with 7 bases aligning to TRBD1. The CDR3 contains 13 residues. The germline gives CDR1 SNHLY, CDR2 FYNNEI.

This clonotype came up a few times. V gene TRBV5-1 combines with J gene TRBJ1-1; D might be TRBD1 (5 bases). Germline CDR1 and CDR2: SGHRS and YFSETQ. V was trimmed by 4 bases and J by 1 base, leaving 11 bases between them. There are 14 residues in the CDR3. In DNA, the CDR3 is TGCGCCAGCAGCACGGGACCCTCGAACACTGAAGCTTTCTTT. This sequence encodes CASSTGPSNTEAFF.

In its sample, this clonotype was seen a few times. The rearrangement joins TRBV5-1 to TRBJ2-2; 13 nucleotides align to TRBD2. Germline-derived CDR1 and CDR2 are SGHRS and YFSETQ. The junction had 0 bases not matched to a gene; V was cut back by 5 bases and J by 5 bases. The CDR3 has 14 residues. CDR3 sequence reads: CASRLAGGTGELFF. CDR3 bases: TGCGCCAGCAGACTAGCGGGGGGGACCGGGGAGCTGTTTTTT.

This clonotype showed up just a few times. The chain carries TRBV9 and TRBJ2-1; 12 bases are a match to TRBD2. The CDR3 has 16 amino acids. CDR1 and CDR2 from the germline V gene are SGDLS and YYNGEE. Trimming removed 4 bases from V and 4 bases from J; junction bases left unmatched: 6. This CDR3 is CASSLGTSGLYNEQFF. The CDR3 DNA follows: TGTGCCAGCAGCCTCGGGACTAGCGGGCTGTACAATGAGCAGTTCTTC. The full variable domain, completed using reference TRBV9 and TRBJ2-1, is DSGVTQTPKHLITATGQRVTLRCSPRSGDLSVYWYQQSLDQGLQFLIQYYNGEERAKGNILERFSAQQFPDLHSELNLSSLELGDSALYFCASSLGTSGLYNEQFFGPGTRLTVL.

In DNA form, the CDR3 reads TGTGCCAGCAAACCGGGACTAGGGCTCGCCGGGGAGCTGTTTTTT. Translation: CASKPGLGLAGELFF. The rearrangement joins TRBV12-3 or TRBV12-4 to TRBJ2-2; the match to TRBD2 covers 8 bases. CDR3 size: 15 residues. V lost 7 bases to trimming and J lost 6 bases; unmatched junction nucleotides: 10.

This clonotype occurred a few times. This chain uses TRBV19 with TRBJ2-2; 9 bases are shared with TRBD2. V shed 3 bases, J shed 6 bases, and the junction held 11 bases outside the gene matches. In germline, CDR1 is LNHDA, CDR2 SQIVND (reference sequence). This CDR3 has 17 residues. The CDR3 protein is CASSMAPWLAGAGELFF. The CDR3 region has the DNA TGTGCCAGTAGTATGGCCCCGTGGTTAGCGGGGGCCGGGGAGCTGTTTTTT.

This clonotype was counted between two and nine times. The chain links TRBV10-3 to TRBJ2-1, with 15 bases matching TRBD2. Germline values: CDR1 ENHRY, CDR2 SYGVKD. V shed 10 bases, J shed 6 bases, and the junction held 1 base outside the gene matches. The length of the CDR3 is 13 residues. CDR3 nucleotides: TGTGCCACGGGACTAGCGGGAGGCAATGAGCAGTTCTTC. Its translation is CATGLAGGNEQFF.

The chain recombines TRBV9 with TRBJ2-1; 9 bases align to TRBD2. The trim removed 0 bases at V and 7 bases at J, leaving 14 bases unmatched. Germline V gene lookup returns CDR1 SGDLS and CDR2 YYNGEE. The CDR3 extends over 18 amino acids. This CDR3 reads CASSVDGDAGGIGNEQFF. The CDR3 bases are TGTGCCAGCAGCGTAGATGGAGATGCGGGAGGGATTGGGAATGAGCAGTTCTTC.

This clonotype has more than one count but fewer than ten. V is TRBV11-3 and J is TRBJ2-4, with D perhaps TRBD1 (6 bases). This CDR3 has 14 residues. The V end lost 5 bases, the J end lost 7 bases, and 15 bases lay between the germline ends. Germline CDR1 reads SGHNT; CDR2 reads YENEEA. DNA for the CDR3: TGTGCCAGCAGCCGCACAGGGAGTCGTAACATTCAGTACTTC. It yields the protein CASSRTGSRNIQYF. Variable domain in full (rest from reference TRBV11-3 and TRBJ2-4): EAGVVQSPRYKIIEKKQPVAFWCNPISGHNTLYWYLQNLGQGPELLIRYENEEAVDDSQLPKDRFSAERLKGVDSTLKIQPAELGDSAVYLCASSRTGSRNIQYFGAGTRLSVL.

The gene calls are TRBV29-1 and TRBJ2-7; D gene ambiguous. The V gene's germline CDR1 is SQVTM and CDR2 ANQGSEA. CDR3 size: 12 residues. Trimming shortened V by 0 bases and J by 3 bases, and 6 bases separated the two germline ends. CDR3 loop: CSVEDHNYEQYV. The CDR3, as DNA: TGCAGCGTTGAAGATCATAACTACGAGCAGTACGTC.

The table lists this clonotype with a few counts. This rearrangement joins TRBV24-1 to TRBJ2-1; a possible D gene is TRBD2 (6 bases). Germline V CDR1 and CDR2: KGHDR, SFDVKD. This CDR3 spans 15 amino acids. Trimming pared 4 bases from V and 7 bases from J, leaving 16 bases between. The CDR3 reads CATSDPGRDFNEQFF. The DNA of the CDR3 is TGTGCCACCAGTGACCCGGGACGGGACTTTAATGAGCAGTTCTTC.

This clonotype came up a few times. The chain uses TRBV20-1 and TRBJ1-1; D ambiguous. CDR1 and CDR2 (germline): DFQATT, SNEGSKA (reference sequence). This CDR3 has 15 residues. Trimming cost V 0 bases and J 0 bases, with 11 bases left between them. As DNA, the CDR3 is TGCAGTGCTAGAGATGGGAGGCGGTTGAACACTGAAGCTTTCTTT. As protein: CSARDGRRLNTEAFF.

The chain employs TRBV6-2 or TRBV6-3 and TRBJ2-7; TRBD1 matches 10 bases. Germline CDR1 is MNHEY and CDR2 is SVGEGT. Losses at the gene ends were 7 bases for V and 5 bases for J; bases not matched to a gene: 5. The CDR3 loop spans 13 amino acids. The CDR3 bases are TGTGCCAGCAAGGGACAGGGGACTGACGAGCAGTACTTC. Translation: CASKGQGTDEQYF.

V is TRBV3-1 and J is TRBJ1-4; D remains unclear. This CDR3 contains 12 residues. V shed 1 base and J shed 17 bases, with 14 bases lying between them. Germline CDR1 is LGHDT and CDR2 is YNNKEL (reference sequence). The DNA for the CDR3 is TGTGCCAGCAGCCAAGGGGAGGGCGGCAGCTTTTTT. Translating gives CASSQGEGGSFF.

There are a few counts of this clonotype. In nucleotides, the CDR3 is TGTGCCAGCAGCTCCCTAAGGACTCGGATTGCCAAAAACATTCAGTACTTC. It yields the protein CASSSLRTRIAKNIQYF. This sequence joins TRBV5-6 and TRBJ2-4; possibly TRBD2 for D (5 bases). With 3 bases removed from V and 1 base from J, the gap between germline ends came to 17 bases. This CDR3 has 17 amino acids. Germline V gene lookup returns CDR1 SGHDT and CDR2 YYEEEE. The entire variable domain, with the rest obtained from reference TRBV5-6 and TRBJ2-4, is as follows: DAGVTQSPTHLIKTRGQQVTLRCSPKSGHDTVSWYQQALGQGPQFIFQYYEEEERQRGNFPDRFSGHQFPNYSSELNVNALLLGDSALYLCASSSLRTRIAKNIQYFGAGTRLSVL.

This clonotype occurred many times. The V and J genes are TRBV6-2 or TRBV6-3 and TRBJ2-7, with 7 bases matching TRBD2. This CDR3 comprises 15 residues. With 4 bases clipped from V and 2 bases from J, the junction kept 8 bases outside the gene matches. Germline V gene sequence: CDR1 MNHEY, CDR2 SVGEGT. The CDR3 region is CASSLRGRAPYEQYF. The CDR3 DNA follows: TGTGCCAGCAGTTTACGAGGGAGGGCCCCCTACGAGCAGTACTTC.

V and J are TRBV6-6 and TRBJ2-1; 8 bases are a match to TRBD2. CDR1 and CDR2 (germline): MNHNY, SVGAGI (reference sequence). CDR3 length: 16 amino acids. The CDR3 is CASADTASGGHNEQFF. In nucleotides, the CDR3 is TGTGCTTCAGCCGATACCGCGAGCGGGGGTCACAATGAGCAGTTCTTC.

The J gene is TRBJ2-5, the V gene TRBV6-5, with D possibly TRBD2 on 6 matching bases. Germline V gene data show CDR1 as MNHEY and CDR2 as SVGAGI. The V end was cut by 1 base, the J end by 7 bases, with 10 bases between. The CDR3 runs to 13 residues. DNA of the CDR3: TGTGCCAGCAGTTACTTCGGGACTCCGACCCAGTACTTC. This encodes CASSYFGTPTQYF.